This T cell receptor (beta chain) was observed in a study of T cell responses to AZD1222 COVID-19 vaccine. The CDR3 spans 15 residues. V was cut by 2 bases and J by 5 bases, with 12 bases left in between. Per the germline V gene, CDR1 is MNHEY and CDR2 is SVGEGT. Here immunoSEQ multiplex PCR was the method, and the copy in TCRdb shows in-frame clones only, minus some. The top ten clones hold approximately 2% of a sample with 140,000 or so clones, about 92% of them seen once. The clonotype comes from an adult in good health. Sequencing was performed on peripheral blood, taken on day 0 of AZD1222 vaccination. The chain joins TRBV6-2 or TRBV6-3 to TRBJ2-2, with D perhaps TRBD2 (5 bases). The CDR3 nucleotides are TGTGCCAGCAGTTACGCTAGCAGCGGTACCGGGGAGCTGTTTTTT. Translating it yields CASSYASSGTGELFF.